The present entry profiles one T cell receptor (beta chain) with its context. Target depth was 1 in 200,000 to 1 in 1 million T cells, about 10x per clonotype. TCRdb's table, derived via immunoSEQ multiplex PCR, lists solely in-frame clones and lacks some. The sample holds tens of thousands of clones, roughly 77% seen once. These data are taken from a study of cytotoxic CD8 clonotypes in ibrutinib-treated CLL. J lost 6 bases, V lost 4 bases, and 4 bases had no gene match. CDR1 is SGHKS and CDR2 is YYEKEE in the germline V gene (reference sequence). The CDR3 runs 12 residues. The source is a human donor with chronic lymphocytic leukemia. V usage is TRBV5-5 and J usage is TRBJ2-7; TRBD2 aligns across 7 bases. Source: PBMCs, taken after 12 months of ibrutinib treatment. The CDR3 DNA reads as TGTGCCAGCAGCCCCGGGGGGTTCGAGCAGTACTTC. It specifies CASSPGGFEQYF.